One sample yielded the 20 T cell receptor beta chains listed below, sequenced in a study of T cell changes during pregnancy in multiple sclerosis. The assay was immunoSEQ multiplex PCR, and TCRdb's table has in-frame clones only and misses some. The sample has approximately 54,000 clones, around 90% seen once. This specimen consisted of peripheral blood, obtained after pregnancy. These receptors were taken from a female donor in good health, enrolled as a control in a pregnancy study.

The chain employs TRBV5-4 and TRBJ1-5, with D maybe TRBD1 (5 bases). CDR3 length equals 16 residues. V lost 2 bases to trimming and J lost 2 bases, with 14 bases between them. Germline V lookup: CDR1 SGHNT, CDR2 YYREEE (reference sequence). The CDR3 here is CASSFMGGFGNQPQHF. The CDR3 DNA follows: TGTGCCAGCAGCTTCATGGGGGGGTTCGGCAATCAGCCCCAGCATTTT.

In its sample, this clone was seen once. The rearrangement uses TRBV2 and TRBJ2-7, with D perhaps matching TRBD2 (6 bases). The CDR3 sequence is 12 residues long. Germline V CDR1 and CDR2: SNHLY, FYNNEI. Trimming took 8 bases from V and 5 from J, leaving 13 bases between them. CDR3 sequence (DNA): TGTGCCAGCGTGCCGGGAGAACACGAGCAGTACTTC. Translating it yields CASVPGEHEQYF.

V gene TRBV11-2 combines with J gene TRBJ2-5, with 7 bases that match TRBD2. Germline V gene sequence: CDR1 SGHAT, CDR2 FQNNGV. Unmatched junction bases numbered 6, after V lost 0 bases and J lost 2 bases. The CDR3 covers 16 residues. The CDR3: CASSLDQGLLQETQYF. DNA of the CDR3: TGTGCCAGCAGCTTAGACCAGGGACTATTACAAGAGACCCAGTACTTC.

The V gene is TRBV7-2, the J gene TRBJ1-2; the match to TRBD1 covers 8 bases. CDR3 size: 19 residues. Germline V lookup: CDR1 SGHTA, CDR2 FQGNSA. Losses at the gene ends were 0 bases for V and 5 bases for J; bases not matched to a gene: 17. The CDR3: CASSLAKLPGQAAFYGYTF. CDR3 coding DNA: TGTGCCAGCAGCTTAGCGAAACTTCCGGGACAGGCGGCCTTTTATGGCTACACCTTC. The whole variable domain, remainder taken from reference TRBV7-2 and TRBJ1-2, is GAGVSQSPSNKVTEKGKDVELRCDPISGHTALYWYRQSLGQGLEFLIYFQGNSAPDKSGLPSDRFSAERTGGSVSTLTIQRTQQEDSAVYLCASSLAKLPGQAAFYGYTFGSGTRLTVV.

For the CDR3, the DNA is TGTGCCAGCAGTTTTAGCGGGGGGGCCGGGGAGACCCAGTACTTC. Translation: CASSFSGGAGETQYF. This chain joins TRBV13 and TRBJ2-5, with 11 bases matching TRBD2. From germline, CDR1 is PRHDT and CDR2 FYEKMQ (reference sequence). The CDR3 extends over 15 amino acids. V gave up 6 bases and J gave up 5 bases; unmatched junction bases: 8.

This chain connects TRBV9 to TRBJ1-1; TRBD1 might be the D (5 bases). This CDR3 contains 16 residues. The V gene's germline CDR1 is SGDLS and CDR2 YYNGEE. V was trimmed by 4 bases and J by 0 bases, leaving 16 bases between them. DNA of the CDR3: TGTGCCAGCAGCCCCGGCTCGGGGGGGATGAACACTGAAGCTTTCTTT. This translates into CASSPGSGGMNTEAFF.

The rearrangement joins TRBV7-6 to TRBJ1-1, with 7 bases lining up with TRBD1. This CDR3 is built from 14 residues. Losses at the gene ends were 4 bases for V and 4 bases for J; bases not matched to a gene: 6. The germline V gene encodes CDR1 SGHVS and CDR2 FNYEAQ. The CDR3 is CASSSGGLGTEAFF. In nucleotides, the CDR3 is TGTGCCAGCAGCTCAGGGGGACTGGGCACTGAAGCTTTCTTT.

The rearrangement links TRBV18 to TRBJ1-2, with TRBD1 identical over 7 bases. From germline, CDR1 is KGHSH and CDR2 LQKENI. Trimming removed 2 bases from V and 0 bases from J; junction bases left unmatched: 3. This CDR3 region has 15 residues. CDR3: CASSPRDSSNYGYTF. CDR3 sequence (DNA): TGTGCCAGCTCACCAAGGGACAGCTCTAACTATGGCTACACCTTC.

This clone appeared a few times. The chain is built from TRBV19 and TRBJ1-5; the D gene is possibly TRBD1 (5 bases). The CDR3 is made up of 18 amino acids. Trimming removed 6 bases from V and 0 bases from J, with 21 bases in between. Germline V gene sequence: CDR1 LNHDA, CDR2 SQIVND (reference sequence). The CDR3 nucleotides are TGTGCCAGTAGCACCGAACGCAGGGTTTCGAATAGCAATCAGCCCCAGCATTTT. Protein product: CASSTERRVSNSNQPQHF.

The CDR3: CASSASSSLTGGNQPQHF. As DNA, the CDR3 is TGTGCCAGCAGCGCCTCTTCCAGCCTGACAGGGGGCAATCAGCCCCAGCATTTT. V is TRBV9 and J is TRBJ1-5, with 8 positions matching TRBD1. Germline V gene data show CDR1 as SGDLS and CDR2 as YYNGEE. Trimming at V came to 3 bases and at J to 2 bases, leaving 13 bases not matched to a gene. The CDR3 is 18 amino acids.

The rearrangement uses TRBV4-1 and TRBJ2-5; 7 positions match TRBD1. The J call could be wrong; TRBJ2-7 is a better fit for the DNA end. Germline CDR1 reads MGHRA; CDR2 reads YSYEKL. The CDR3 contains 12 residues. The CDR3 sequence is CASSQTGNEQYF. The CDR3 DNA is TGCGCCAGCAGCCAGACAGGGAACGAGCAGTACTTC.

CDR3 in DNA: TGTGCCAGCAGCCAAGTTTTGGCAGGTGATAATGAAAAACTGTTTTTT. Translation: CASSQVLAGDNEKLFF. The chain uses TRBV14 and TRBJ1-4; D ambiguous. CDR1 is SGHDN and CDR2 is FVKESK in the germline V gene. The V end was cut by 1 base, the J end by 4 bases, with 13 bases between. This CDR3 has 16 residues.

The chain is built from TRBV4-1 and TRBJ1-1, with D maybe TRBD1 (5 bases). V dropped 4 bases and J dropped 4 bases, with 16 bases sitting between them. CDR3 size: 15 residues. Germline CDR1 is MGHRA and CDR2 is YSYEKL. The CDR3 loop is CASSRFGGGTTEAFF. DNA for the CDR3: TGCGCCAGCAGCCGTTTTGGGGGGGGGACCACTGAAGCTTTCTTT.

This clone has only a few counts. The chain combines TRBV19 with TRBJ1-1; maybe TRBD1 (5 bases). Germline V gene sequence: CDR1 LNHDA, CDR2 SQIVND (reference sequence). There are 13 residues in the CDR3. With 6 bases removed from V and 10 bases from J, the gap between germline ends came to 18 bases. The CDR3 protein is CASRPGTGGTAFF. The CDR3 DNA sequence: TGTGCCAGTAGACCTGGGACTGGGGGAACAGCTTTCTTT.

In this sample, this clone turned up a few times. CDR3 loop: CASSPNTGELFF. CDR3 nucleotides: TGTGCCAGCAGTCCTAACACCGGGGAGCTGTTTTTT. The V gene is TRBV6-4, the J gene TRBJ2-2; D is unclear. V was cut by 5 bases and J by 2 bases, with 3 bases left in between. The CDR3 extends over 12 amino acids. Per the germline V gene, CDR1 is MRHNA and CDR2 is SNTAGT.

This CDR3 reads CASSREGIQETQYF. Written as DNA, the CDR3 is TGCGCCAGCAGCCGGGAGGGGATCCAAGAGACCCAGTACTTC. The rearrangement links TRBV5-1 to TRBJ2-5; 8 nucleotides agree with TRBD2. This CDR3 spans 14 amino acids. V gave up 4 bases and J gave up 1 base; unmatched junction bases: 3. CDR1 is SGHRS, CDR2 YFSETQ, per germline.

The CDR3 region has the DNA TGTGCCAGTAGTGGTACCGGGACAGGGGTAACATATCAGCCCCAGCATTTT. Encoded protein: CASSGTGTGVTYQPQHF. The chain has TRBV19 and TRBJ1-5; TRBD1 agrees at 10 bases. V was pared by 5 bases and J by 5 bases, with 12 bases of the junction left unmatched. The germline CDR1 and CDR2 sequences are LNHDA and SQIVND (reference sequence). This CDR3 spans 17 amino acids.

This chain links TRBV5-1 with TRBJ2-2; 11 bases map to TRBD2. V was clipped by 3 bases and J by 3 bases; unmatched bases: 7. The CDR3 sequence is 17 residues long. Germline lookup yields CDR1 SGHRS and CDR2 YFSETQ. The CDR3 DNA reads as TGCGCCAGCAGCTGGGCACCGGGACTAGCGGACACCGGGGAGCTGTTTTTT. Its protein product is CASSWAPGLADTGELFF.

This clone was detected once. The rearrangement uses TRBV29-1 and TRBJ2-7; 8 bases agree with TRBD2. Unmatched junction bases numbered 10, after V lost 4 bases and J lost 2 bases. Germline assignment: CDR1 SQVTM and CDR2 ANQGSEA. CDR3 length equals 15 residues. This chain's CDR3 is CSVGRRGGTTYEQYF. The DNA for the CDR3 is TGCAGCGTTGGCCGGCGCGGGGGGACCACCTACGAGCAGTACTTC.

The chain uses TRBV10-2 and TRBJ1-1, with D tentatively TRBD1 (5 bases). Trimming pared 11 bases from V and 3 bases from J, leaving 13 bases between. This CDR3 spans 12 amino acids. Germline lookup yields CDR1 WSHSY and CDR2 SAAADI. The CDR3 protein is CASTPRDTEAFF. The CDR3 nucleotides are TGCGCCTCCACCCCCAGGGACACTGAAGCTTTCTTT.